The 27 T cell receptor beta chains reported below all come from one sample, sequenced in a study of T cell repertoires in cytomegalovirus infection. Via MiXCR, TCRdb re-called the reads, giving one row per CDR3 protein. The sample shows more than 200,000 distinct CDR3 sequences, roughly 9.1% of them seen only once. Sample: PBMCs. The source is a human donor in good health (CMV status not recorded). Some clones in this sample may be carry-over from other donors' samples.

At least ten counts were recorded for this clonotype. The gene calls are TRBV6-5 and TRBJ2-6, with TRBD1 matching 8 bases. Looked up from germline, CDR1 is MNHEY and CDR2 is SVGAGI. There are 17 residues in the CDR3. J was trimmed by 0 bases and V by 7 bases; bases with no gene match: 8. The CDR3: CASTPTGTGSGANVLTF. The DNA for the CDR3 is TGTGCCAGCACCCCAACCGGGACAGGCTCTGGGGCCAACGTCCTGACTTTC.

This clonotype was seen many times. CDR3 in amino acids: CASSRFSSGNTIYF. As DNA, the CDR3 is TGTGCCAGCAGCCGATTCTCCTCTGGAAACACCATATATTTT. The V and J genes are TRBV6-2 or TRBV6-3 and TRBJ1-3; no firm D call. Germline values: CDR1 MNHEY, CDR2 SVGEGT. Trimming pared 6 bases from V and 0 bases from J, leaving 9 bases between. The CDR3 length is 14 residues.

The rearrangement links TRBV19 to TRBJ1-5; 7 nucleotides align to TRBD1. CDR3 size: 15 residues. Germline V gene data show CDR1 as LNHDA and CDR2 as SQIVND (reference sequence). After removal of 5 bases from V and 0 bases from J, the junction contained 4 bases not matched to a gene. CDR3 protein: CASSRQGRSNQPQHF. In DNA, the CDR3 is TGTGCCAGTAGTCGACAGGGCCGTAGCAATCAGCCCCAGCATTTT. Variable domain in full (rest from reference TRBV19 and TRBJ1-5): DGGITQSPKYLFRKEGQNVTLSCEQNLNHDAMYWYRQDPGQGLRLIYYSQIVNDFQKGDIAEGYSVSREKKESFPLTVTSAQKNPTAFYLCASSRQGRSNQPQHFGDGTRLSIL.

The table lists this clonotype with many counts. The genes are TRBV20-1 and TRBJ2-7; TRBD1 might be the D (6 bases). Germline CDR1 is DFQATT and CDR2 is SNEGSKA (reference sequence). The ends were cut back, 2 bases at V and 1 base at J, with 12 bases in the middle. The CDR3 is 14 residues long. CDR3 protein: CSARRRTDSYEQYF. The CDR3 coding sequence is TGCAGTGCTAGAAGACGGACAGATTCCTACGAGCAGTACTTC.

This clonotype was seen ten or more times. The chain couples TRBV7-2 to TRBJ2-2; 7 bases map to TRBD1. V gave up 6 bases and J gave up 0 bases; unmatched junction bases: 4. The CDR3 is 15 amino acids. Germline CDR1 and CDR2: SGHTA and FQGNSA. CDR3 DNA: TGTGCCAGCAGTCGGGACAGTTCGAACACCGGGGAGCTGTTTTTT. Its protein product is CASSRDSSNTGELFF.

This clonotype appeared a few times. This rearrangement joins TRBV7-2 to TRBJ1-2; D possibly corresponds to TRBD1 (5 bases). The CDR3 has 15 amino acids. Trimming cost V 5 bases and J 4 bases, with 17 bases left between them. Germline CDR1 reads SGHTA; CDR2 reads FQGNSA. Here the CDR3 reads CASSLNVIDSYGYTF. The CDR3 nucleotides are TGTGCCAGCAGCCTTAACGTCATTGACAGCTATGGCTACACCTTC.

This clonotype was seen a handful of times. This sequence joins TRBV30 and TRBJ1-1; 9 bases match TRBD1. V trimming: 0 bases; J trimming: 2 bases; junction bases outside the gene matches: 4. The CDR3 has 15 amino acids. The germline V gene has CDR1 GTSNPN and CDR2 SVGIG (reference sequence). As DNA, the CDR3 is TGTGCCTGGAGTGTACTGGGACAGGGCAACACTGAAGCTTTCTTT. Translation: CAWSVLGQGNTEAFF.

This clonotype ranks as medium-sized (0.01 to 0.1%). The genes are TRBV7-2 and TRBJ2-1, with 9 positions matching TRBD2. V was clipped by 7 bases and J by 8 bases; unmatched bases: 12. This CDR3 spans 15 amino acids. Germline CDR1 SGHTA, CDR2 FQGNSA. CDR3 sequence reads: CASTFSGGPLDEQFF. CDR3 DNA sequence: TGTGCCAGCACCTTTAGCGGGGGCCCTTTAGATGAGCAGTTCTTC.

This clonotype showed up just a few times. The J gene is TRBJ2-1, the V gene TRBV10-3; possibly TRBD1 or TRBD2 for D (6 bases each). The germline V and J ends were trimmed by 6 bases and 6 bases, with 15 bases remaining between them. The CDR3 runs 14 residues. Germline assignment: CDR1 ENHRY and CDR2 SYGVKD. CDR3 protein: CAIRMEGGINEQFF. The CDR3 DNA reads TGTGCCATCAGGATGGAGGGGGGCATCAATGAGCAGTTCTTC.

V gene TRBV20-1 combines with J gene TRBJ2-5, with D possibly being TRBD2 (6 bases). In germline, CDR1 is DFQATT, CDR2 SNEGSKA (reference sequence). V lost 3 bases and J lost 5, with 19 bases in between. CDR3 length: 15 amino acids. The CDR3 protein is CSASRATPRGETQYF. DNA for the CDR3: TGCAGTGCTAGTCGCGCCACGCCCCGGGGGGAGACCCAGTACTTC.

This clonotype was seen at least ten times. The J gene is TRBJ1-5, the V gene TRBV6-6; 7 bases align to TRBD1. Losses at the gene ends were 0 bases for V and 3 bases for J; bases not matched to a gene: 2. The CDR3 sequence is 15 residues long. CDR1 and CDR2 from the germline V gene are MNHNY and SVGAGI (reference sequence). CDR3 DNA: TGTGCCAGCAGTTACTCGGGACAGCTCAATCAGCCCCAGCATTTT. Amino acids: CASSYSGQLNQPQHF.

In its sample, this clonotype was seen many times. The chain joins TRBV7-2 to TRBJ2-5; the D call may be TRBD1 or TRBD2 (5 bases each). The CDR3 has 14 residues. CDR1 is SGHTA and CDR2 is FQGNSA in the germline V gene. V was cut by 8 bases and J by 1 base, with 14 bases left in between. The CDR3 DNA follows: TGTGCCAGCGGAAAACGGGGACCCCAAGAGACCCAGTACTTC. This codes for CASGKRGPQETQYF.

The table lists this clonotype with many counts. This rearrangement joins TRBV20-1 to TRBJ2-7; 8 bases agree with TRBD1. The germline gives CDR1 DFQATT, CDR2 SNEGSKA (reference sequence). CDR3 length: 20 residues. V lost 5 bases to trimming and J lost 0 bases; unmatched junction nucleotides: 24. The CDR3 sequence is CSALPELDREFGISSYEQYF. DNA of the CDR3: TGCAGTGCTCTCCCCGAATTGGACAGGGAATTTGGGATCAGCTCCTACGAGCAGTACTTC.

The sample holds many counts of this clonotype. The chain combines TRBV7-2 with TRBJ2-7; D unresolved. The germline V gene has CDR1 SGHTA and CDR2 FQGNSA. This CDR3 comprises 12 residues. V lost 5 bases to trimming and J lost 5 bases, with 10 bases between them. Here the CDR3 reads CASSHRPDEQYF. In DNA, the CDR3 is TGTGCCAGCAGCCACCGACCCGACGAGCAGTACTTC.

Concerning this clonotype: This could be a read error, since a much larger clone is one nucleotide away. V is TRBV28 and J is TRBJ2-1; D not certain. Germline V gene data show CDR1 as MDHEN and CDR2 as SYDVKM. CDR3 length: 17 amino acids. The V and J ends lost 5 bases and 6 bases respectively, with 23 bases between them. Written as DNA, the CDR3 is TGTGCCAGCAGTCCCTCTGGGATCCAGGCTTTCTTCAATGAGCAGTTCTTC. It codes for CASSPSGIQAFFNEQFF.

The sample holds many counts of this clonotype. V usage is TRBV7-9 and J usage is TRBJ2-1, with D perhaps matching TRBD2 (5 bases). V lost 1 base, J lost 2 bases, and 9 bases lay in between. CDR3 length: 15 amino acids. Germline V lookup: CDR1 SEHNR, CDR2 FQNEAQ (reference sequence). The CDR3 protein is CASSLGRAPYNEQFF. The CDR3 region has the DNA TGTGCCAGCAGCTTAGGGCGGGCCCCCTACAATGAGCAGTTCTTC.

This clonotype has more than one count but fewer than ten. The chain combines TRBV12-3 or TRBV12-4 with TRBJ2-1, with no clear D. The length of the CDR3 is 12 residues. V lost 6 bases and J 9 bases, leaving 12 bases between the germline ends. CDR3 sequence: CASSLYGGEQFF. For the CDR3, the DNA is TGTGCCAGCAGCCTCTATGGCGGTGAGCAGTTCTTC.

This clonotype was seen ten or more times. This chain connects TRBV2 to TRBJ1-6; 7 bases align to TRBD1. This CDR3 is built from 14 residues. Per the germline V gene, CDR1 is SNHLY and CDR2 is FYNNEI. With 6 bases clipped from V and 10 bases from J, the junction kept 9 bases outside the gene matches. In DNA, the CDR3 is TGTGCCAGCAGCCTAGACAGGGACTCGTCACCCCTCCACTTT. Amino acids: CASSLDRDSSPLHF. The full variable domain, rest sourced from reference TRBV2 and TRBJ1-6, is EPEVTQTPSHQVTQMGQEVILRCVPISNHLYFYWYRQILGQKVEFLVSFYNNEISEKSEIFDDQFSVERPDGSNFTLKIRSTKLEDSAMYFCASSLDRDSSPLHFGNGTRLTVT.

The sample holds many counts of this clonotype. This rearrangement joins TRBV7-6 to TRBJ1-1; the D gene is possibly TRBD1 (5 bases). V dropped 3 bases and J dropped 0 bases, with 8 bases sitting between them. Per the germline V gene, CDR1 is SGHVS and CDR2 is FNYEAQ. The CDR3 length is 14 residues. CDR3 sequence (DNA): TGTGCCAGCAGCTTTGGGGGAATGAACACTGAAGCTTTCTTT. Amino acid sequence: CASSFGGMNTEAFF.

This clonotype occurred many times. This chain uses TRBV7-2 with TRBJ1-5; perhaps TRBD1 as D (5 bases). Germline V gene lookup returns CDR1 SGHTA and CDR2 FQGNSA. The V gene lost 0 bases and the J gene lost 11 bases, with 23 bases spanning the gap. This CDR3 spans 17 amino acids. The CDR3 spells CASSLARPAGARGAQHF. The CDR3 coding sequence is TGTGCCAGCAGCTTAGCCCGACCGGCTGGGGCCCGGGGGGCCCAGCATTTT.

The chain has TRBV11-1 and TRBJ1-5; 7 nucleotides align to TRBD1. The trim removed 1 base at V and 7 bases at J, leaving 7 bases unmatched. The CDR3 length is 15 residues. CDR1 is SGHAT, CDR2 FQDESV, per germline (reference sequence). CDR3 in DNA: TGTGCCAGCAGCTTAGACGGACAGGCGGGACAGCCCCAGCATTTT. This sequence encodes CASSLDGQAGQPQHF.

This clonotype was recorded many times. The genes are TRBV7-2 and TRBJ2-3; TRBD2 agrees at 9 bases. The CDR3 loop spans 16 amino acids. V was pared by 1 base and J by 7 bases, with 9 bases of the junction left unmatched. Germline-derived CDR1 and CDR2 are SGHTA and FQGNSA. The DNA of the CDR3 is TGTGCCAGCAGCTTAGGGGGCGGGAGGGCCGTTAATACGCAGTATTTT. Its translation: CASSLGGGRAVNTQYF.

This chain connects TRBV4-3 to TRBJ1-1; tentatively, D is TRBD1 (5 bases). CDR1 is LGHNA, CDR2 YSLEER, per germline. V lost 3 bases and J 5 bases, leaving 16 bases between the germline ends. CDR3 length equals 15 residues. The CDR3 spells CASSQFRRGETEAFF. CDR3 coding DNA: TGCGCCAGCAGCCAGTTTAGGCGGGGGGAAACTGAAGCTTTCTTT.

This clonotype was counted at least ten times. The chain combines TRBV11-2 with TRBJ2-3; 7 bases are a match to TRBD1. Germline V gene sequence: CDR1 SGHAT, CDR2 FQNNGV. The CDR3 is made up of 14 amino acids. Trimming cost V 3 bases and J 6 bases; bases outside gene matches: 6. The CDR3 is CASSFQGQADTQYF. In DNA form, the CDR3 reads TGTGCCAGCAGCTTCCAAGGACAGGCGGATACGCAGTATTTT.

This clonotype was recorded at least ten times. The rearrangement links TRBV7-2 to TRBJ1-1; D remains ambiguous. CDR1 and CDR2 from the germline V gene are SGHTA and FQGNSA. This CDR3 contains 13 residues. V lost 3 bases, J lost 0 bases, and 5 bases lay in between. CDR3 sequence reads: CASSFTMNTEAFF. The CDR3 DNA follows: TGTGCCAGCAGCTTCACGATGAACACTGAAGCTTTCTTT.

This clonotype has a count of ten or more. The chain combines TRBV19 with TRBJ1-5; 12 nucleotides align to TRBD1. V trimming: 6 bases; J trimming: 7 bases; junction bases outside the gene matches: 10. Germline V CDR1 and CDR2: LNHDA, SQIVND (reference sequence). This CDR3 region has 16 residues. CDR3 region: CASRKGTGGSGQPQHF. The CDR3 DNA follows: TGTGCCAGTAGGAAGGGGACAGGGGGCTCGGGGCAGCCCCAGCATTTT.

V usage is TRBV4-2 and J usage is TRBJ1-5; D remains unclear. The germline V gene encodes CDR1 LGHNA and CDR2 YNFKEQ. This CDR3 contains 14 residues. The V and J ends lost 0 bases and 7 bases respectively, with 10 bases between them. In DNA form, the CDR3 reads TGTGCCAGCAGCCAAGATTACCCCCGGCAGCCCCAGCATTTT. Translated, it gives CASSQDYPRQPQHF.